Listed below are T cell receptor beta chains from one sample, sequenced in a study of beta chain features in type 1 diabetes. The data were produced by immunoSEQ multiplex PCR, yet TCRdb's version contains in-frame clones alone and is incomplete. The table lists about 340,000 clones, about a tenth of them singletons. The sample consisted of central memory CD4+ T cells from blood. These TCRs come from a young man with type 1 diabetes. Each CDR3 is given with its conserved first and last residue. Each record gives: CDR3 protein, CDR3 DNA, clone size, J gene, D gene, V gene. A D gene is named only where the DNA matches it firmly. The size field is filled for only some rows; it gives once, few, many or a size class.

CASSMTSQPQHF,TGTGCCAGCAGCATGACCAGCCAGCCCCAGCATTTT,few,TRBJ1-5,NA,TRBV7-8
CASSLGTGLQPQHF,TGTGCCAGCAGCTTAGGGACAGGGCTACAGCCCCAGCATTTT,NA,TRBJ1-5,TRBD1,TRBV7-9
CASSPVSGGAETQYF,TGTGCCAGCAGCCCGGTCAGCGGGGGGGCGGAGACCCAGTACTTC,NA,TRBJ2-5,TRBD2,TRBV9
CAWSISGREQYF,TGTGCCTGGAGTATCTCTGGCCGGGAGCAGTACTTC,few,TRBJ2-7,NA,TRBV30
CASSSSYTYNEQFF,TGTGCCAGCAGCTCTAGCTATACCTACAATGAGCAGTTCTTC,NA,TRBJ2-1,NA,TRBV7-2
CASSASRDREQFF,TGTGCCAGCAGCGCGTCCCGGGACAGGGAGCAGTTCTTC,few,TRBJ2-1,TRBD1,TRBV7-2
CASSLREETQYF,TGTGCCAGCAGCTTAAGGGAAGAGACCCAGTACTTC,NA,TRBJ2-5,NA,TRBV7-2
CASSYVNQPQHF,TGTGCCAGCAGTTACGTCAATCAGCCCCAGCATTTT,few,TRBJ1-5,NA,TRBV6-6
CASSFNRGLNSYGYTF,TGTGCCAGCAGTTTTAACAGGGGGCTAAATAGCTATGGCTACACCTTC,many,TRBJ1-2,TRBD1,TRBV28
CASGKGAVRFGNTIYF,TGTGCCAGCGGAAAAGGGGCAGTTCGTTTCGGAAACACCATATATTTT,many,TRBJ1-3,NA,TRBV9
CASSKQGEDGYTF,TGTGCCAGCAGCAAACAGGGTGAGGATGGCTACACCTTC,NA,TRBJ1-2,NA,TRBV7-2
CASSRVQGLGNYGYTF,TGCGCCAGCAGCCGCGTTCAGGGGTTGGGAAACTATGGCTACACCTTC,few,TRBJ1-2,NA,TRBV5-1
CASSKDRDSIYGYTF,TGTGCCAGCAGTAAAGACCGGGACAGTATCTATGGCTACACCTTC,NA,TRBJ1-2,TRBD1,TRBV25-1
CASSQGRSIYEQYF,TGCGCCAGCAGCCAGGGCAGGAGCATCTACGAGCAGTACTTC,NA,TRBJ2-7,NA,TRBV4-1
CASSKGARGAAGNIQYF,TGTGCCAGCAGTAAGGGGGCGCGGGGGGCGGCAGGAAACATTCAGTACTTC,NA,TRBJ2-4,NA,TRBV7-8
CASSPGISGTSEFYEQYF,TGTGCCAGCAGCCCAGGGATATCCGGGACTAGCGAATTCTACGAGCAGTACTTC,few,TRBJ2-7,TRBD2,TRBV7-9
CASSIRTEGGYTF,TGTGCCAGTAGTATCAGGACAGAAGGTGGCTACACCTTC,NA,TRBJ1-2,NA,TRBV19
CASSLGTLGGYTF,TGTGCCAGCAGCCTCGGGACCCTCGGCGGCTACACCTTC,few,TRBJ1-2,NA,TRBV7-2
CASSGDQPQHF,TGTGCCAGCAGTGGGGATCAGCCCCAGCATTTT,few,TRBJ1-5,NA,TRBV28
CASRSSRGSGNQPQHF,TGTGCCAGCAGGTCGTCGAGGGGATCGGGCAATCAGCCCCAGCATTTT,few,TRBJ1-5,NA,TRBV28
CASSLAGNQPQHF,TGCGCCAGCAGCTTGGCCGGTAACCAGCCCCAGCATTTT,few,TRBJ1-5,NA,TRBV5-1
CASSLEGRYRGPETEAFF,TGCGCCAGCAGCTTGGAAGGTCGGTACAGGGGACCGGAAACTGAAGCTTTCTTT,few,TRBJ1-1,TRBD1,TRBV5-1
CASSIGFSRETQYF,TGTGCCAGTAGTATAGGCTTCTCGAGGGAGACCCAGTACTTC,NA,TRBJ2-5,NA,TRBV19
CASSQGTGVPQFF,TGTGCCAGCAGCCAAGGGACAGGGGTTCCCCAGTTCTTC,NA,TRBJ2-1,TRBD1,TRBV14
CASSLEQGAQYF,TGTGCCAGCAGCTTAGAACAGGGCGCGCAGTACTTC,few,TRBJ2-7,NA,TRBV7-9
CASSLRLANEKLFF,TGTGCCAGCAGTTTAAGGCTTGCTAATGAAAAACTGTTTTTT,few,TRBJ1-4,NA,TRBV28
CASALGAGGPDTQYF,TGTGCCAGCGCCCTCGGGGCGGGGGGGCCAGATACGCAGTATTTT,few,TRBJ2-3,TRBD2,TRBV6-6
CASSLGTGTDTQYF,TGTGCCAGCAGCTTAGGGACAGGCACAGATACGCAGTATTTT,NA,TRBJ2-3,NA,TRBV11-2
CASSQGQGLEKLFF,TGCGCCAGCAGCCAGGGACAGGGGCTTGAAAAACTGTTTTTT,NA,TRBJ1-4,TRBD1,TRBV4-3
CASSIGTTGANVLTF,TGTGCCAGTAGTATAGGGACGACTGGGGCCAACGTCCTGACTTTC,few,TRBJ2-6,NA,TRBV19
CASRGRNYGYTF,TGTGCCAGCAGGGGGCGGAACTATGGCTACACCTTC,NA,TRBJ1-2,NA,TRBV28
CASSPPQRGRADTQYF,TGTGCCAGCAGCCCACCTCAGCGGGGGAGGGCAGATACGCAGTATTTT,NA,TRBJ2-3,TRBD2,TRBV14
CSVEDFGGWGYTF,TGCAGCGTTGAAGATTTCGGGGGATGGGGCTACACCTTC,few,TRBJ1-2,NA,TRBV29-1
CASSARQGHGGYTF,TGTGCCAGCAGTGCGAGACAGGGGCACGGAGGCTACACCTTC,few,TRBJ1-2,TRBD1,TRBV27
CASSFNRGVDTQYF,TGTGCCAGCAGCTTTAACAGGGGAGTGGATACGCAGTATTTT,NA,TRBJ2-3,TRBD1,TRBV7-2
CSASQTNGYTF,TGCAGTGCTAGCCAGACAAATGGCTACACCTTC,NA,TRBJ1-2,NA,TRBV20-1
CASSFGPRGGQNTEAFF,TGTGCCAGCAGCTTCGGTCCTAGAGGGGGCCAAAACACTGAAGCTTTCTTT,NA,TRBJ1-1,TRBD1,TRBV5-6
CASSYKTSGTNYGYTF,TGTGCCAGCAGTTACAAGACCTCAGGGACTAACTATGGCTACACCTTC,few,TRBJ1-2,NA,TRBV6-5
CASSTGGFETQYF,TGTGCCAGCAGCACAGGGGGTTTTGAGACCCAGTACTTC,NA,TRBJ2-5,TRBD1,TRBV7-2
CASSPTGSEWTGELFF,TGTGCCAGCTCACCGACAGGGTCAGAATGGACCGGGGAGCTGTTTTTT,many,TRBJ2-2,TRBD1,TRBV18
CASSESEVRGNQPQHF,TGTGCCAGCAGTGAAAGTGAGGTGAGGGGCAATCAGCCCCAGCATTTT,NA,TRBJ1-5,NA,TRBV2
CATSFGQETNEQYF,TGTGCCACCAGCTTCGGGCAGGAGACCAACGAGCAGTACTTC,NA,TRBJ2-7,NA,TRBV15
CASSATIGQVYEQYF,TGTGCCAGCAGCGCCACTATTGGACAAGTCTACGAGCAGTACTTC,few,TRBJ2-7,NA,TRBV9
CASSLAALGTGELFF,TGTGCCAGCAGCTTAGCAGCCCTGGGAACCGGGGAGCTGTTTTTT,few,TRBJ2-2,NA,TRBV7-2
CASSQDAEGRSEQYF,TGCGCCAGCAGCCAAGATGCAGAGGGCAGAAGCGAGCAGTACTTC,few,TRBJ2-7,NA,TRBV4-3